A single sample gave rise to the 3 T cell receptor beta chains below, sequenced in a study of blood T cell repertoires in COVID-19. Here immunoSEQ multiplex PCR was the method, and the copy in TCRdb shows in-frame clones only, minus some. The table records about 89,000 clones, around 72% of them present only once. The sequencing sample was made of peripheral blood. These receptors originate from an elderly woman with acute or convalescent COVID-19.

This chain joins TRBV9 and TRBJ1-1; 8 bases are a match to TRBD1. The V gene's germline CDR1 is SGDLS and CDR2 YYNGEE. The CDR3 has 15 residues. J lost 12 bases, V lost 4 bases, and 17 bases had no gene match. The CDR3 region is CASSPRQGNLAGSFF. The DNA for the CDR3 is TGTGCCAGCAGCCCAAGACAGGGGAATTTAGCAGGGTCTTTCTTT.

CDR3 DNA sequence: TGTGCCAGCAGAATTTACAGCCCTTCTAACTATGGCTACACCTTC. Amino acids: CASRIYSPSNYGYTF. The chain combines TRBV28 with TRBJ1-2; D gene unclear. V was cut by 6 bases and J by 0 bases, with 14 bases left in between. The CDR3 is 15 amino acids. The germline V gene encodes CDR1 MDHEN and CDR2 SYDVKM.

This sequence joins TRBV7-6 and TRBJ1-1, with D possibly matching TRBD1 (5 bases). The CDR3 has 13 residues. The germline V and J ends were trimmed by 1 base and 6 bases, with 9 bases remaining between them. CDR1 is SGHVS, CDR2 FNYEAQ, per germline. This CDR3 is CASSLGTGPEAFF. The CDR3 DNA reads as TGTGCCAGCAGCTTAGGTACAGGTCCTGAAGCTTTCTTT. Together with reference TRBV7-6 and TRBJ1-1, the CDR3 gives the full variable domain: GAGVSQSPRYKVTKRGQDVALRCDPISGHVSLYWYRQALGQGPEFLTYFNYEAQQDKSGLPNDRFSAERPEGSISTLTIQRTEQRDSAMYRCASSLGTGPEAFFGQGTRLTVV.